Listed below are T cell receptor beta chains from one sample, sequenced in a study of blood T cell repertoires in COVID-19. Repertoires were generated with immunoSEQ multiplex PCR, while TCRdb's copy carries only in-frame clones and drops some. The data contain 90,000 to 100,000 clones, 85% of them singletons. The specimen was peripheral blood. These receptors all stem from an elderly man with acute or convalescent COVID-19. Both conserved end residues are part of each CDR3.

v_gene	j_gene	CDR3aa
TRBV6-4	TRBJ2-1	CASSGGGEQFF
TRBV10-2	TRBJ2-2	CASIQGIRTGELFF
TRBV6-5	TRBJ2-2	CASAREIAGELFF
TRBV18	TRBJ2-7	CASSPLAGGSHEQYF
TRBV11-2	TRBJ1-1	CASSSVIGAFF
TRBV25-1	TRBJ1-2	CASSEYGGSEDYTF
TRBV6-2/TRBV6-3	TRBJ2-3	CASSHLPPTGLTDTQYF
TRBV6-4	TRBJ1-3	CAGGLGNTIYF
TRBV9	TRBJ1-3	CASSVVDEGISGNTIYF
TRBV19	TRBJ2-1	CASSMSLSGGAAYNEQFF
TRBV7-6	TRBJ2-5	CASSPLETQYF
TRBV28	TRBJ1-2	CATPLPGAGPQGYTF
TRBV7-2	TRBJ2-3	CASSLSGSSTDTQYF
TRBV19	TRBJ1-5	CASSIPGGNQPQHF
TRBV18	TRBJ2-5	CASSLGTEQETQYF
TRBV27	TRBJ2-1	CASSLAGTGRHNEQFF
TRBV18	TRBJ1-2	CASSPPGQNYGYTF
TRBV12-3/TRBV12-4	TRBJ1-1	CASSLGGQMAFF
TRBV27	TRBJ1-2	CASRAGFGYTF
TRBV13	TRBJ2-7	CASSLGGSGTITYEQYF
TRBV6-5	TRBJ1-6	CASHHRVFGSPLHF
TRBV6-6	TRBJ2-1	CASSSMGQGVNEQFF
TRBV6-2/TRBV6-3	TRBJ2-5	CASSYAETQYF
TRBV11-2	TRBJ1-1	CASRGGLREGRRAFF
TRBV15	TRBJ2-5	CATSRDRGAGETQYF
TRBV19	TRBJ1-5	CASRGFAGTQPQHF
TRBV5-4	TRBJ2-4	CASSRKTGGEDIQYF
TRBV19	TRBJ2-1	CASSPGTSDLNEQFF
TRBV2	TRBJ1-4	CASSKDSLHSNEKLFF